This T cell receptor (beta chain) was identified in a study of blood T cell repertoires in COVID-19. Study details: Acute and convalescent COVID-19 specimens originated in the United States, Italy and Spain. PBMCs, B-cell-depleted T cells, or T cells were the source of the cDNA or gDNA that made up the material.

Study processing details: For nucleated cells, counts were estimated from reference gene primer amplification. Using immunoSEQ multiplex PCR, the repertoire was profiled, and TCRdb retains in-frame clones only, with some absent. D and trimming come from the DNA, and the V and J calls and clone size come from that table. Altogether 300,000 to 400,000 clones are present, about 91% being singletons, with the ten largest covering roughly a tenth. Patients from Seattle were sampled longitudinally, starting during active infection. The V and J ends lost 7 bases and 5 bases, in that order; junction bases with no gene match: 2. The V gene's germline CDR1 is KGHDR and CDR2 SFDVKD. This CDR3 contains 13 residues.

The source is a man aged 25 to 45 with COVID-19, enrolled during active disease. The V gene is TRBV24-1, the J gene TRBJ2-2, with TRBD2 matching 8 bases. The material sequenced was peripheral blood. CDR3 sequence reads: CATRGLETGELFF. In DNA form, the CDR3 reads TGTGCCACCAGGGGACTAGAAACCGGGGAGCTGTTTTTT.